Shown below are 4 T cell receptor beta chains from a single sample sequenced in a study of shared clonotypes between healthy human individuals. Method: immunoSEQ multiplex PCR; TCRdb's copy keeps in-frame clones and lacks some. The sample has just over 2,000,000 clones, about 95% seen once. The naive CD8 fraction comprised CD45RO-negative cells positively selected for CCR7 and excluded terminally differentiated effector memory CD45RA+ cells. Sequencing was done on a sample of naive CD8+ T cells sorted from blood. The origin of the receptors is a man between 18 and 35 years old in good health.

The chain recombines TRBV28 with TRBJ2-7, with 11 bases fitting TRBD1. The trim removed 4 bases at V and 7 bases at J, leaving 12 bases unmatched. The length of the CDR3 is 16 residues. Germline CDR1 and CDR2: MDHEN and SYDVKM. The CDR3 nucleotides read TGTGCCAGCAGTTCTCAAAGGACAGGGGGCTTGAGGGAGCAGTACTTC. Protein: CASSSQRTGGLREQYF.

This chain links TRBV6-5 with TRBJ2-1; the match to TRBD2 covers 10 bases. Unmatched junction bases numbered 4, after V lost 3 bases and J lost 8 bases. CDR1 and CDR2 (germline): MNHEY, SVGAGI. This CDR3 is 14 amino acids long. The CDR3 region has the DNA TGTGCCAGCAGTTATCTAGCGGGAGATGATGAGCAGTTCTTC. Translated: CASSYLAGDDEQFF.

This chain uses TRBV7-9 with TRBJ2-3; D is unresolved. Germline V gene sequence: CDR1 SEHNR, CDR2 FQNEAQ (reference sequence). The CDR3 covers 13 residues. The V and J ends lost 5 bases and 5 bases respectively, with 11 bases between them. CDR3 DNA: TGTGCCAGCAGCCATTCGATCCTAGATACGCAGTATTTT. This sequence encodes CASSHSILDTQYF.

This chain links TRBV6-5 with TRBJ1-1, with D perhaps matching TRBD1 (6 bases). V lost 0 bases and J 8 bases, leaving 13 bases between the germline ends. From germline, CDR1 is MNHEY and CDR2 SVGAGI. The CDR3 covers 14 residues. The CDR3 loop reads CASSYSVRGSEAFF. DNA for the CDR3: TGTGCCAGCAGTTACTCGGTCAGGGGATCAGAAGCTTTCTTT.